The present T cell receptor (beta chain) was sequenced within a study of control samples from healthy donors and cancer patients. The CDR3 runs 13 residues. Trimming took 3 bases from V and 8 from J, leaving 13 bases between them. The germline V gene encodes CDR1 LNHDA and CDR2 SQIVND (reference sequence). The protocol was immunoSEQ multiplex PCR, while the TCRdb copy is restricted to in-frame clones and leaves out a portion. The sample has around 120,000 clones, about 87% seen once. The rearrangement links TRBV19 to TRBJ1-2, with D unclear. Material: blood. This clonotype was obtained from a man aged 35 to 55 in good health. The CDR3 here is CASSIEPEAGYTF. The DNA of the CDR3 is TGTGCCAGTAGTATCGAGCCCGAGGCCGGCTACACCTTC. Variable domain in full (rest from reference TRBV19 and TRBJ1-2): DGGITQSPKYLFRKEGQNVTLSCEQNLNHDAMYWYRQDPGQGLRLIYYSQIVNDFQKGDIAEGYSVSREKKESFPLTVTSAQKNPTAFYLCASSIEPEAGYTFGSGTRLTVV.